One sample yielded the 24 T cell receptor beta chains listed below, sequenced in a study of cytomegalovirus exposure and HLA in healthy donors. TCRdb's table, derived via immunoSEQ multiplex PCR, lists solely in-frame clones and lacks some. Among tens of thousands of clones, around 95% were seen once, and the ten largest hold 1.5% to 2%. The sequenced material came from PBMCs. Receptors were obtained from a woman under 30 in good health and CMV-seropositive.

This chain uses TRBV6-4 with TRBJ2-7; a weak D match, TRBD1 (5 bases). V lost 3 bases and J 7 bases, leaving 13 bases between the germline ends. Germline lookup yields CDR1 MRHNA and CDR2 SNTAGT. The CDR3 covers 13 residues. The CDR3 sequence: CASSDGAGREQYF. The DNA of the CDR3 is TGTGCCAGCAGTGATGGGGCAGGGCGAGAGCAGTACTTC.

This clone came up once. This chain joins TRBV7-9 and TRBJ1-1; 7 bases agree with TRBD1. CDR1 is SEHNR, CDR2 FQNEAQ, per germline (reference sequence). The ends lost 5 bases at V and 2 bases at J; junction bases unmatched: 5. CDR3 length: 14 residues. The CDR3 sequence is CASSPGQINTEAFF. CDR3 DNA: TGTGCCAGCAGCCCGGGACAGATCAACACTGAAGCTTTCTTT.

In DNA form, the CDR3 reads TGTGCCAGCAGCCGGACTAGCGGCTCCGAGCAGTACTTC. As protein: CASSRTSGSEQYF. The chain employs TRBV7-6 and TRBJ2-7; the match to TRBD2 covers 10 bases. V lost 5 bases to trimming and J lost 6 bases; unmatched junction nucleotides: 4. In germline, CDR1 is SGHVS, CDR2 FNYEAQ. The CDR3 has 13 amino acids.

The chain employs TRBV10-1 and TRBJ2-7; TRBD1 matches at 8 bases. There are 14 residues in the CDR3. Trimming cost V 3 bases and J 5 bases; bases outside gene matches: 6. Germline V gene data show CDR1 as WNHNN and CDR2 as SYGVQD (reference sequence). The CDR3 DNA reads TGCGCCAGCAGTGAAGGCAGGGGGCAAGACGAGCAGTACTTC. This gives the protein CASSEGRGQDEQYF.

This sequence joins TRBV11-2 and TRBJ2-7; 9 nucleotides line up with TRBD1. The CDR3 sequence is 14 residues long. The germline gives CDR1 SGHAT, CDR2 FQNNGV. The junction had 3 bases not matched to a gene; V was cut back by 5 bases and J by 1 base. The CDR3 protein is CASSLGTGSYEQYF. The CDR3 DNA reads as TGTGCCAGCAGCCTAGGGACAGGGTCCTACGAGCAGTACTTC.

This clone has a single count. V gene TRBV9 combines with J gene TRBJ2-1; 12 bases are shared with TRBD2. The CDR3 extends over 17 amino acids. Germline loops: CDR1 SGDLS, CDR2 YYNGEE. V trimming: 3 bases; J trimming: 2 bases; junction bases outside the gene matches: 6. The chain's CDR3 is CASSAGLAGSTYNEQFF. DNA for the CDR3: TGTGCCAGCAGCGCAGGACTAGCGGGAAGTACCTACAATGAGCAGTTCTTC.

This clone came up a few times. The gene calls are TRBV5-1 and TRBJ2-1; 7 nucleotides line up with TRBD2. The germline CDR1 and CDR2 sequences are SGHRS and YFSETQ. CDR3 length equals 14 residues. V lost 1 base to trimming and J lost 7 bases; unmatched junction nucleotides: 5. The chain's CDR3 is CASSLWGGPNEQFF. The CDR3 DNA sequence: TGCGCCAGCAGCTTGTGGGGGGGTCCAAATGAGCAGTTCTTC.

This chain joins TRBV5-1 and TRBJ2-3; D is unresolved. CDR1 is SGHRS and CDR2 is YFSETQ in the germline V gene. This CDR3 contains 13 residues. V was pared by 1 base and J by 6 bases, with 9 bases between. The CDR3 bases are TGCGCCAGCAGCTTGTCCCTTCGGGATACGCAGTATTTT. Protein: CASSLSLRDTQYF. The full variable domain, completed using reference TRBV5-1 and TRBJ2-3, is KAGVTQTPRYLIKTRGQQVTLSCSPISGHRSVSWYQQTPGQGLQFLFEYFSETQRNKGNFPGRFSGRQFSNSRSEMNVSTLELGDSALYLCASSLSLRDTQYFGPGTRLTVL.

V is TRBV5-6 and J is TRBJ2-1, with TRBD2 identical over 7 bases. V dropped 0 bases and J dropped 3; count of bases not matched to a gene: 6. Germline V lookup: CDR1 SGHDT, CDR2 YYEEEE. This CDR3 has 16 residues. The CDR3 protein is CASSLGSSGYYNEQFF. The DNA for the CDR3 is TGTGCCAGCAGCTTGGGCTCTAGCGGTTACTACAATGAGCAGTTCTTC.

The rearrangement links TRBV30 to TRBJ2-3; 7 bases match TRBD2. V lost 7 bases and J lost 7; bases outside the gene matches: 11. CDR1 is GTSNPN and CDR2 is SVGIG in the germline V gene (reference sequence). The CDR3 runs 13 residues. CDR3 DNA: TGTGCCTCCCAGCGGGCTAGCGGATATACGCAGTATTTT. It specifies CASQRASGYTQYF.

The J gene is TRBJ2-5, the V gene TRBV4-2, with TRBD2 matching over 8 bases. Germline lookup yields CDR1 LGHNA and CDR2 YNFKEQ. CDR3 size: 17 residues. V lost 2 bases and J lost 6; bases outside the gene matches: 14. The CDR3 region is CASSQSLAEPPLKTQYF. The DNA for the CDR3 is TGTGCCAGCAGCCAATCACTAGCGGAGCCCCCACTTAAGACCCAGTACTTC.

The rearrangement links TRBV6-5 to TRBJ1-2; TRBD1 matches at 7 bases. Losses at the gene ends were 1 base for V and 2 bases for J; bases not matched to a gene: 7. The CDR3 consists of 16 residues. Germline CDR1 MNHEY, CDR2 SVGAGI. The CDR3 sequence: CASSYLETGFNYGYTF. In DNA form, the CDR3 reads TGTGCCAGCAGTTACTTGGAGACAGGGTTCAACTATGGCTACACCTTC.

The chain joins TRBV30 to TRBJ2-2; D is perhaps TRBD1 (5 bases). The CDR3 length is 13 residues. Germline CDR1 is GTSNPN and CDR2 is SVGIG (reference sequence). Trimming left V 5 bases short and J 4 bases short, with 11 bases between. This CDR3 reads CAWDPDSTGELFF. For the CDR3, the DNA is TGTGCCTGGGACCCTGACAGCACCGGGGAGCTGTTTTTT.

The chain uses TRBV30 and TRBJ2-3; TRBD2 is a possible D gene (5 bases). The CDR3 extends over 12 amino acids. V gave up 5 bases and J gave up 3 bases, with 9 bases separating them. The germline CDR1 and CDR2 sequences are GTSNPN and SVGIG (reference sequence). The CDR3 region is CAWGGGTDTQYF. CDR3 DNA sequence: TGTGCCTGGGGCGGCGGGACAGATACGCAGTATTTT.

This clone was detected only once. The rearrangement links TRBV2 to TRBJ2-1; 8 bases match TRBD1. CDR1 is SNHLY, CDR2 FYNNEI, per germline. The junction had 6 bases not matched to a gene; V was cut back by 5 bases and J by 6 bases. This CDR3 is built from 14 residues. The CDR3 DNA sequence: TGTGCCAGCAGTATCTATGGACAGGGCAATGAGCAGTTCTTC. Translated, it gives CASSIYGQGNEQFF.

V and J are TRBV18 and TRBJ2-7; 14 bases map to TRBD2. V was pared by 3 bases and J by 3 bases, with 10 bases of the junction left unmatched. The germline V gene has CDR1 KGHSH and CDR2 LQKENI. The CDR3 sequence is 18 residues long. This CDR3 reads CASSPRLAGGPELYEQYF. The CDR3 nucleotides read TGTGCCAGCTCACCCAGACTAGCGGGAGGGCCCGAACTCTACGAGCAGTACTTC.

This chain connects TRBV9 to TRBJ2-2, with 8 bases that match TRBD1. Germline V gene data show CDR1 as SGDLS and CDR2 as YYNGEE. V shed 3 bases, J shed 4 bases, and the junction held 5 bases outside the gene matches. The CDR3 runs 15 residues. CDR3 DNA sequence: TGTGCCAGCAGCGAGAGGGGGACAGGCACCGGGGAGCTGTTTTTT. Translation gives CASSERGTGTGELFF.

The J gene is TRBJ2-7, the V gene TRBV4-1; D ambiguous. CDR3 length equals 15 residues. V lost 0 bases to trimming and J lost 1 base, with 10 bases between them. In germline, CDR1 is MGHRA, CDR2 YSYEKL. CDR3 region: CASSQERGASYEQYF. CDR3 DNA: TGCGCCAGCAGCCAAGAACGCGGAGCGTCCTACGAGCAGTACTTC.

J is TRBJ2-1 and V is TRBV25-1; 8 bases are a match to TRBD1. The V and J ends lost 6 bases and 9 bases, in that order; junction bases with no gene match: 16. Germline CDR1 and CDR2: MGHDK and SYGVNS. CDR3 size: 16 residues. Written as DNA, the CDR3 is TGTGCCAGCAGCGACCTTAGGGCAGGGGGCGAGGGTGAGCAGTTCTTC. As protein: CASSDLRAGGEGEQFF.

V gene TRBV7-2 combines with J gene TRBJ1-2, with 8 bases fitting TRBD1. The CDR3 extends over 14 amino acids. J was trimmed by 6 bases and V by 5 bases; bases with no gene match: 8. The germline V gene encodes CDR1 SGHTA and CDR2 FQGNSA. The CDR3 coding sequence is TGTGCCAGCAGCCCTCCACCAGGGGGCCATGGCTACACCTTC. Translation gives CASSPPPGGHGYTF.

The chain uses TRBV6-5 and TRBJ1-2; D not resolved. The CDR3 is 12 amino acids. V was trimmed by 6 bases and J by 8 bases, leaving 13 bases between them. CDR1 is MNHEY, CDR2 SVGAGI, per germline. The CDR3 loop is CASSTGLGGYTF. In DNA, the CDR3 is TGTGCCAGCAGCACTGGACTCGGGGGCTACACCTTC.

V gene TRBV5-1 combines with J gene TRBJ1-1, with 9 bases matching TRBD1. Per germline, CDR1 SGHRS and CDR2 YFSETQ. V lost 4 bases to trimming and J lost 1 base; unmatched junction nucleotides: 14. The CDR3 loop spans 18 amino acids. CDR3 sequence: CASSEYRGRDLSNTEAFF. The CDR3 DNA is TGCGCCAGCAGCGAATACAGGGGGCGCGATCTCTCGAACACTGAAGCTTTCTTT.

In its sample, this clone was seen once. The J gene is TRBJ1-2, the V gene TRBV7-9; the D gene is possibly TRBD1 (5 bases). V shed 5 bases and J shed 2 bases, with 12 bases lying between them. The CDR3 consists of 14 residues. Looked up from germline, CDR1 is SEHNR and CDR2 is FQNEAQ (reference sequence). CDR3 coding DNA: TGTGCCAGCAGCCTCGGGGAGGGGAACTATGGCTACACCTTC. Translated: CASSLGEGNYGYTF.

The J gene is TRBJ2-7, the V gene TRBV7-9, with TRBD1 identical over 8 bases. The V and J ends lost 3 bases and 3 bases, in that order; junction bases with no gene match: 7. Germline V lookup: CDR1 SEHNR, CDR2 FQNEAQ (reference sequence). The length of the CDR3 is 15 residues. As DNA, the CDR3 is TGTGCCAGCAGCTTGGGGACAGGCGTTTTCTACGAGCAGTACTTC. It translates to CASSLGTGVFYEQYF. The variable domain in full, with the rest retrieved from reference TRBV7-9 and TRBJ2-7, is DTGVSQNPRHKITKRGQNVTFRCDPISEHNRLYWYRQTLGQGPEFLTYFQNEAQLEKSRLLSDRFSAERPKGSFSTLEIQRTEQGDSAMYLCASSLGTGVFYEQYFGPGTRLTVT.